The 21 T cell receptor beta chains below come from one sample, sequenced in a study of control samples from healthy donors and cancer patients. Assay used: immunoSEQ multiplex PCR; TCRdb lists only in-frame clones, some missing. This sample lists roughly 200,000 clones; its ten largest clones have roughly 2%. Sequencing was done on a sample of blood. The receptors shown here come from a woman in her 30s in good health.

This chain connects TRBV28 to TRBJ2-6; no reliable D call. The CDR3 spans 15 residues. Per germline, CDR1 MDHEN and CDR2 SYDVKM. Trimming shortened V by 6 bases and J by 0 bases, and 9 bases separated the two germline ends. CDR3 residues: CASSLTFSGANVLTF. DNA for the CDR3: TGTGCCAGCAGCCTGACTTTCTCTGGGGCCAACGTCCTGACTTTC.

J is TRBJ1-2 and V is TRBV5-1; 9 bases fit TRBD1. The V segment lost 3 bases and the J segment 7 bases; nucleotides outside the gene matches: 10. The CDR3 is made up of 15 amino acids. Looked up from germline, CDR1 is SGHRS and CDR2 is YFSETQ. CDR3 in DNA: TGCGCCAGCAGCTCCTTACAGGGGGCAGCGGGTGGCTACACCTTC. Amino acid sequence: CASSSLQGAAGGYTF.

The chain uses TRBV5-1 and TRBJ2-7, with a possible D match to TRBD2 (6 bases). Trimming took off 4 bases at V and 4 bases at J, with 18 bases between the two ends. The CDR3 runs 15 residues. Germline CDR1 reads SGHRS; CDR2 reads YFSETQ. This CDR3 is CASSPGLLDLYEQYF. The CDR3 region has the DNA TGCGCCAGCAGCCCGGGACTTCTCGATCTTTACGAGCAGTACTTC.

The rearrangement links TRBV2 to TRBJ2-7; D is unclear. Germline CDR1 and CDR2: SNHLY and FYNNEI. The CDR3 spans 15 residues. V lost 9 bases, J lost 0 bases, and 18 bases lay in between. The CDR3 nucleotides are TGTGCCAGGAGTACTACGACGAGTAGCTCCTACGAGCAGTACTTC. Amino acid sequence: CARSTTTSSSYEQYF.

J is TRBJ2-2 and V is TRBV24-1, with 8 bases that match TRBD1. This CDR3 has 16 residues. Trimming took 4 bases from V and 0 from J; bases not matched to a gene: 3. Germline CDR1 and CDR2: KGHDR and SFDVKD. The CDR3, as DNA: TGTGCCACCAGTGACCGGGACAGGCCGAACACCGGGGAGCTGTTTTTT. Encoded protein: CATSDRDRPNTGELFF.

This chain joins TRBV7-2 and TRBJ1-1; D unresolved. V shed 0 bases and J shed 0 bases, with 14 bases lying between them. The germline V gene encodes CDR1 SGHTA and CDR2 FQGNSA. This CDR3 has 17 amino acids. The CDR3 region is CASSLADAGRMNTEAFF. CDR3 sequence (DNA): TGTGCCAGCAGCTTAGCGGATGCTGGACGGATGAACACTGAAGCTTTCTTT. Combining the CDR3 with reference TRBV7-2 and TRBJ1-1 gives the whole variable domain GAGVSQSPSNKVTEKGKDVELRCDPISGHTALYWYRQSLGQGLEFLIYFQGNSAPDKSGLPSDRFSAERTGGSVSTLTIQRTQQEDSAVYLCASSLADAGRMNTEAFFGQGTRLTVV.

The chain carries TRBV12-3 or TRBV12-4 and TRBJ2-1, with 7 positions matching TRBD2. The J segment lost 10 bases and the V segment lost 5 bases, leaving 8 bases of the junction unmatched. The CDR3 runs to 13 residues. The CDR3 is CASSLWDYLEQFF. CDR3 nucleotide sequence: TGTGCCAGCAGTCTCTGGGACTACCTGGAGCAGTTCTTC.

The chain combines TRBV11-3 with TRBJ2-1; D gene uncertain. Trimming took off 0 bases at V and 6 bases at J, with 9 bases between the two ends. The germline V gene has CDR1 SGHNT and CDR2 YENEEA. CDR3 size: 14 residues. The CDR3 DNA reads as TGTGCCAGCAGCTTAGATTTACGGAGCAATGAGCAGTTCTTC. This codes for CASSLDLRSNEQFF.

The rearrangement uses TRBV3-1 (or the pseudogene TRBV3-2) and TRBJ1-2; D gene unclear. The V and J ends lost 4 bases and 1 base respectively, with 7 bases between them. The germline V gene encodes CDR1 LGHDT and CDR2 YNNKEL (reference sequence). The CDR3 has 13 residues. CDR3 region: CASSRNFNYGYTF. The CDR3, as DNA: TGTGCCAGCAGCCGGAACTTTAACTATGGCTACACCTTC.

The J gene is TRBJ1-2, the V gene TRBV7-2, with D possibly being TRBD1 (6 bases). This CDR3 spans 12 amino acids. CDR1 and CDR2 from the germline V gene are SGHTA and FQGNSA. Trimming cost V 4 bases and J 8 bases, with 11 bases left between them. In nucleotides, the CDR3 is TGTGCCAGCAGCTCCGGGACACAGGGCTACACCTTC. Translated, it gives CASSSGTQGYTF.

This rearrangement joins TRBV12-3 or TRBV12-4 to TRBJ1-2, with 7 nucleotides matching TRBD1. With V trimmed by 2 bases and J by 7 bases, 4 bases remained unmatched. The CDR3 covers 13 residues. The DNA for the CDR3 is TGTGCCAGCAGTTTAAGTGACAGGGCTGGCTACACCTTC. Encoded protein: CASSLSDRAGYTF.

The CDR3 region is CASSHGDSSSGPQHF. The DNA for the CDR3 is TGCGCCAGCAGCCACGGGGACAGCTCCTCTGGGCCCCAGCATTTT. The chain employs TRBV4-1 and TRBJ1-5; 7 bases fit TRBD1. The junction had 11 bases not matched to a gene; V was cut back by 3 bases and J by 9 bases. The CDR3 loop spans 15 amino acids. Germline-derived CDR1 and CDR2 are MGHRA and YSYEKL.

The rearrangement joins TRBV5-1 to TRBJ2-6, with D unresolved. V shed 7 bases and J shed 0 bases, with 8 bases lying between them. The CDR3 spans 14 residues. Per germline, CDR1 SGHRS and CDR2 YFSETQ. The CDR3 loop reads CASGVGSGANVLTF. The CDR3 DNA follows: TGCGCCAGCGGGGTGGGCTCTGGGGCCAACGTCCTGACTTTC.

This chain links TRBV7-2 with TRBJ1-2; D not resolved. The ends were cut back, 5 bases at V and 8 bases at J, with 18 bases in the middle. Germline-derived CDR1 and CDR2 are SGHTA and FQGNSA. The CDR3 contains 14 residues. The CDR3 loop is CASSGLARRWGYTF. The CDR3 region has the DNA TGTGCCAGCAGCGGGCTAGCGAGACGATGGGGCTACACCTTC.

In the case of this clone: The junction and the germline gene differ at one end; a read error may be behind it. The chain has TRBV5-5 and TRBJ1-1; TRBD1 matches at 9 bases. The germline CDR1 and CDR2 sequences are SGHKS and YYEKEE (reference sequence). There are 16 residues in the CDR3. CDR3 protein: CASSLLLGQGNAEAFF. In DNA, the CDR3 is TGTGCCAGCAGCTTGTTGTTAGGACAGGGGAACGCTGAAGCTTTCTTT.

V usage is TRBV27 and J usage is TRBJ2-7, with TRBD1 identical over 8 bases. Germline V gene data show CDR1 as MNHEY and CDR2 as SMNVEV (reference sequence). This CDR3 is 14 amino acids long. Unmatched junction bases numbered 7, after V lost 3 bases and J lost 6 bases. In DNA, the CDR3 is TGTGCCAGCAGTTTCAGCAGGGGGCCAGGCGAGCAGTACTTC. It codes for CASSFSRGPGEQYF.

The chain links TRBV11-2 to TRBJ1-6; 10 positions match TRBD1. CDR3 length: 15 amino acids. J lost 10 bases, V lost 3 bases, and 6 bases had no gene match. Germline values: CDR1 SGHAT, CDR2 FQNNGV. The CDR3 coding sequence is TGTGCCAGCAGCTTCTTAGGGACAGGGGAATCACCCCTCCACTTT. Protein sequence: CASSFLGTGESPLHF.

This chain joins TRBV14 and TRBJ2-7; D gene ambiguous. V shed 0 bases and J shed 0 bases, with 15 bases lying between them. The CDR3 totals 17 residues. The germline CDR1 and CDR2 sequences are SGHDN and FVKESK. CDR3 protein: CASSQEGWQPNSYEQYF. DNA for the CDR3: TGTGCCAGCAGCCAAGAAGGGTGGCAGCCAAACTCCTACGAGCAGTACTTC.

The chain has TRBV29-1 and TRBJ1-1; TRBD1 matches at 7 bases. The CDR3 extends over 15 amino acids. Per the germline V gene, CDR1 is SQVTM and CDR2 is ANQGSEA. The V segment lost 0 bases and the J segment 3 bases; nucleotides outside the gene matches: 7. CDR3 DNA: TGCAGCGTTGAAGATCCTCCAGGGGGGTACACTGAAGCTTTCTTT. Translated: CSVEDPPGGYTEAFF.

The chain uses TRBV2 and TRBJ1-2; the D gene is possibly TRBD1 (6 bases). Germline V gene lookup returns CDR1 SNHLY and CDR2 FYNNEI. Trimming left V 2 bases short and J 3 bases short, with 13 bases between. The CDR3 sequence is 15 residues long. The CDR3 spells CASSESFRGHYGYTF. The CDR3 DNA reads TGTGCCAGCAGTGAATCTTTCCGGGGGCACTATGGCTACACCTTC.

The chain uses TRBV4-3 and TRBJ2-3; tentatively, D is TRBD1 or TRBD2 (5 bases each). This CDR3 is built from 15 residues. Between the trimmed V and J ends, which lost 2 bases and 2 bases, there was a span of 11 bases. The germline CDR1 and CDR2 sequences are LGHNA and YSLEER. The CDR3 DNA follows: TGCGCCAGCAGCCAATGGGACCGATCCACAGATACGCAGTATTTT. Amino acid sequence: CASSQWDRSTDTQYF.